One sample yielded the 25 T cell receptor beta chains listed below, sequenced in a study of blood T cell repertoires in COVID-19. Sequencing used immunoSEQ multiplex PCR; TCRdb keeps in-frame clones, though not all of them. The table shows around 75,000 clones, with around 86% occurring only once. Sequenced sample: peripheral blood. These receptors came from a man in his 70s with active COVID-19.

The CDR3 nucleotides are TGTGCCAGCGGGGGGGCCGGGGAGCTGTTTTTT. It encodes CASGGAGELFF. The chain uses TRBV6-6 and TRBJ2-2, with TRBD2 matching 7 bases. Germline V CDR1 and CDR2: MNHNY, SVGAGI (reference sequence). Losses at the gene ends were 8 bases for V and 6 bases for J; bases not matched to a gene: 0. This CDR3 contains 11 residues.

The chain carries TRBV30 and TRBJ2-4, with D perhaps TRBD2 (6 bases). Germline V CDR1 and CDR2: GTSNPN, SVGIG (reference sequence). V shed 3 bases and J shed 8 bases, with 32 bases lying between them. CDR3 size: 19 residues. The CDR3 here is CAWRGTGPLAPIRGDIQYF. Here the CDR3 DNA reads TGTGCCTGGAGGGGGACTGGCCCCCTAGCACCTATACGGGGAGACATTCAGTACTTC.

V gene TRBV30 combines with J gene TRBJ1-1; 7 bases are a match to TRBD1. The V gene end was trimmed by 3 bases and the J gene end by 6 bases; junction bases not matched to a gene: 13. The CDR3 spans 15 residues. Germline V CDR1 and CDR2: GTSNPN, SVGIG (reference sequence). The CDR3 sequence: CAWSTGAGGTPEAFF. CDR3 DNA: TGTGCCTGGAGCACGGGGGCAGGGGGTACCCCTGAAGCTTTCTTT.

This chain uses TRBV7-2 with TRBJ2-7; 7 bases align to TRBD1. The CDR3 totals 14 residues. V was pared by 5 bases and J by 2 bases, with 6 bases of the junction left unmatched. In germline, CDR1 is SGHTA, CDR2 FQGNSA. Here the CDR3 DNA reads TGTGCCAGCAGCCGCGACAGGGCAACCTACGAGCAGTACTTC. Encoded protein: CASSRDRATYEQYF.

CDR3 sequence: CASSLPGGEQYF. As DNA, the CDR3 is TGTGCCAGCAGTTTACCTGGGGGGGAGCAGTACTTC. This chain joins TRBV12-3 or TRBV12-4 and TRBJ2-7; a possible D gene is TRBD2 (6 bases). Trimming took 2 bases from V and 7 from J, leaving 9 bases between them. This CDR3 contains 12 residues.

This chain links TRBV25-1 with TRBJ2-4; 10 nucleotides align to TRBD1. Germline V CDR1 and CDR2: MGHDK, SYGVNS. The length of the CDR3 is 13 residues. V lost 6 bases and J lost 8; bases outside the gene matches: 4. The CDR3 here is CASRTGGEDIQYF. The CDR3 DNA reads as TGTGCCAGCAGGACAGGGGGCGAGGACATTCAGTACTTC.

The V gene is TRBV12-5, the J gene TRBJ2-5; maybe TRBD1 (5 bases). Germline CDR1 and CDR2: LGHNT and FRNRAP. The V end was cut by 5 bases, the J end by 1 base, with 11 bases between. The CDR3 spans 14 residues. The CDR3 nucleotides read TGTGCTAGTGGTGCCGACAGAGTCCAAGAGACCCAGTACTTC. It translates to CASGADRVQETQYF.

This rearrangement joins TRBV7-9 to TRBJ2-4; weak D call: TRBD2 (6 bases). Germline V gene data show CDR1 as SEHNR and CDR2 as FQNEAQ (reference sequence). The length of the CDR3 is 11 residues. Between the trimmed V and J ends, which lost 3 bases and 10 bases, there was a span of 7 bases. CDR3 bases: TGTGCCAGCAGCTTTGGGGGGATTCAGTACTTC. This encodes CASSFGGIQYF. The entire variable domain, with the rest obtained from reference TRBV7-9 and TRBJ2-4, is as follows: DTGVSQNPRHKITKRGQNVTFRCDPISEHNRLYWYRQTLGQGPEFLTYFQNEAQLEKSRLLSDRFSAERPKGSFSTLEIQRTEQGDSAMYLCASSFGGIQYFGAGTRLSVL.

J is TRBJ2-5 and V is TRBV5-1; 9 bases match TRBD1. This CDR3 has 15 residues. The V gene's germline CDR1 is SGHRS and CDR2 YFSETQ. With V trimmed by 0 bases and J by 2 bases, 2 bases remained unmatched. The CDR3 here is CASSLGGQGQETQYF. Written as DNA, the CDR3 is TGCGCCAGCAGCTTGGGGGGACAGGGTCAAGAGACCCAGTACTTC.

The CDR3: CASSPGRTTGEQYF. The CDR3 coding sequence is TGTGCCAGCAGCCCCGGCCGAACGACCGGGGAGCAGTACTTC. The chain recombines TRBV3-1 (or the pseudogene TRBV3-2) with TRBJ2-7, with unresolved D. Trimming cost V 4 bases and J 7 bases, with 17 bases left between them. Germline V CDR1 and CDR2: LGHDT, YNNKEL (reference sequence). The CDR3 runs 14 residues.

The chain combines TRBV3-1 (or the pseudogene TRBV3-2) with TRBJ2-3, with TRBD2 matching 10 bases. Per the germline V gene, CDR1 is LGHDT and CDR2 is YNNKEL (reference sequence). The CDR3 is 14 amino acids. J was trimmed by 8 bases and V by 0 bases; bases with no gene match: 2. In nucleotides, the CDR3 is TGTGCCAGCAGCCAAGAAGCGGGAGGGGGTACGCAGTATTTT. This sequence encodes CASSQEAGGGTQYF.

V and J are TRBV19 and TRBJ1-5, with a possible D match to TRBD1 (6 bases). CDR1 and CDR2 (germline): LNHDA, SQIVND (reference sequence). The CDR3 has 13 amino acids. Trimming cost V 6 bases and J 8 bases, with 14 bases left between them. CDR3 residues: CASSQGQGKPQHF. CDR3 DNA sequence: TGTGCCAGTAGCCAGGGGCAGGGGAAGCCCCAGCATTTT.

As for this clone: A read error may account for a junction end that differs from germline. The chain uses TRBV11-3 and TRBJ1-1; TRBD1 is a possible D gene (5 bases). CDR3 length: 15 amino acids. CDR1 is SGHNT and CDR2 is YENEEA in the germline V gene. The CDR3 loop reads CTSSLGGTGPTEAFF. The CDR3 coding sequence is TGTACCAGCAGCTTAGGCGGGACCGGGCCCACTGAAGCTTTCTTT. The full variable domain, its missing parts supplied by reference TRBV11-3 and TRBJ1-1, is EAGVVQSPRYKIIEKKQPVAFWCNPISGHNTLYWYLQNLGQGPELLIRYENEEAVDDSQLPKDRFSAERLKGVDSTLKIQPAELGDSAVYLCTSSLGGTGPTEAFFGQGTRLTVV.

V is TRBV21-1 and J is TRBJ2-7; the table's D gene call, TRBD1, was not cross checked with the DNA. TRBV21-1 corresponds to a pseudogene. CDR3 length: 18 amino acids. As DNA, the CDR3 is TGTGCCAGCACCGAACGACCCGCCCGGGACAAAGAGACCTACGAGCAGTACTTC. Protein product: CASTERPARDKETYEQYF.

On this clone itself: Other DNA sequences within the sample encode an identical CDR3. The chain uses TRBV7-2 and TRBJ2-5; 8 bases fit TRBD1. Germline CDR1 is SGHTA and CDR2 is FQGNSA. This CDR3 spans 14 amino acids. V lost 1 base to trimming and J lost 5 bases; unmatched junction nucleotides: 3. In DNA, the CDR3 is TGTGCCAGCAGCTTAGAGACAGGGGAGGAGACCCAGTACTTC. Translating gives CASSLETGEETQYF.

This chain joins TRBV7-6 and TRBJ2-6, with 9 bases matching TRBD2. The length of the CDR3 is 21 residues. The J segment lost 0 bases and the V segment lost 0 bases, leaving 12 bases of the junction unmatched. Germline loops: CDR1 SGHVS, CDR2 FNYEAQ. The CDR3 sequence: CASSLAPKPGLADSGANVLTF. CDR3 bases: TGTGCCAGCAGCTTAGCCCCCAAACCGGGACTAGCAGACTCTGGGGCCAACGTCCTGACTTTC.

This sequence joins TRBV7-3 and TRBJ2-2; 14 nucleotides align to TRBD2. V lost 2 bases and J lost 7; bases outside the gene matches: 6. Germline V lookup: CDR1 SGHTA, CDR2 FQGTGA. This CDR3 contains 17 residues. CDR3 in amino acids: CASSLLGLAGAGGELFF. The CDR3 DNA follows: TGTGCCAGCAGCTTATTGGGACTAGCGGGAGCAGGCGGGGAGCTGTTTTTT.

This chain connects TRBV7-3 to TRBJ2-3, with 14 nucleotides matching TRBD2. CDR3 length: 16 amino acids. V lost 5 bases and J lost 6; bases outside the gene matches: 7. The V gene's germline CDR1 is SGHTA and CDR2 FQGTGA. The CDR3 reads CASSLWGLAGVDTQYF. In DNA, the CDR3 is TGTGCCAGCAGCCTATGGGGACTAGCGGGAGTGGATACGCAGTATTTT.

The chain carries TRBV6-4 and TRBJ1-6; D call uncertain. The CDR3 length is 13 residues. Germline CDR1 is MRHNA and CDR2 is SNTAGT. Trimming shortened V by 4 bases and J by 9 bases, and 10 bases separated the two germline ends. The CDR3 region has the DNA TGTGCCAGCAGTGGTATGAGCCTTTCACCCCTCCACTTT. This sequence encodes CASSGMSLSPLHF.

The V call is TRBV25-1, the J call TRBJ2-1; D not resolved. The germline V and J ends were trimmed by 2 bases and 0 bases, with 5 bases remaining between them. The V gene's germline CDR1 is MGHDK and CDR2 SYGVNS. This CDR3 has 14 amino acids. CDR3 region: CASSEGGSYNEQFF. The CDR3 DNA is TGTGCCAGCAGTGAAGGCGGCTCCTACAATGAGCAGTTCTTC.

The J gene is TRBJ2-2, the V gene TRBV2; the match to TRBD2 covers 7 bases. J was trimmed by 1 base and V by 9 bases; bases with no gene match: 5. The CDR3 spans 14 residues. The V gene's germline CDR1 is SNHLY and CDR2 FYNNEI. CDR3 amino acids: CARGPGGNTGELFF. For the CDR3, the DNA is TGTGCCAGGGGCCCGGGGGGGAACACCGGGGAGCTGTTTTTT.

The chain joins TRBV7-8 to TRBJ1-1, with D tentatively TRBD1 (6 bases). Trimming took 7 bases from V and 1 from J, leaving 10 bases between them. Germline V gene sequence: CDR1 SGHVS, CDR2 FQNEAQ. There are 13 residues in the CDR3. As DNA, the CDR3 is TGTGCCAGCACCCGACAGGAGAACACTGAAGCTTTCTTT. Protein sequence: CASTRQENTEAFF. Together with reference TRBV7-8 and TRBJ1-1, the CDR3 gives the full variable domain: GAGVSQSPRYKVAKRGQDVALRCDPISGHVSLFWYQQALGQGPEFLTYFQNEAQLDKSGLPSDRFFAERPEGSVSTLKIQRTQQEDSAVYLCASTRQENTEAFFGQGTRLTVV.

The gene calls are TRBV5-4 and TRBJ2-1; 14 positions agree with TRBD2. Germline assignment: CDR1 SGHNT and CDR2 YYREEE (reference sequence). This CDR3 is built from 17 residues. V was clipped by 4 bases and J by 9 bases; unmatched bases: 12. In nucleotides, the CDR3 is TGTGCCAGCAGCCCCCCGGGACTAGCGGGAGTTGGGGGTGAGCAGTTCTTC. Translation gives CASSPPGLAGVGGEQFF.

The chain has TRBV18 and TRBJ2-1; a weak D match, TRBD1 (7 bases). V lost 4 bases and J lost 9, with 22 bases in between. Per germline, CDR1 KGHSH and CDR2 LQKENI. The CDR3 is 16 residues long. The CDR3 DNA is TGTGCCAGCTCACGCAATCCGGGACAGCCCGGGAGTGAGCAGTTCTTC. As protein: CASSRNPGQPGSEQFF. Full variable domain (remainder filled in from reference TRBV18 and TRBJ2-1): NAGVMQNPRHLVRRRGQEARLRCSPMKGHSHVYWYRQLPEEGLKFMVYLQKENIIDESGMPKERFSAEFPKEGPSILRIQQVVRGDSAAYFCASSRNPGQPGSEQFFGPGTRLTVL.

V usage is TRBV6-5 and J usage is TRBJ2-3, with 16 bases that match TRBD2. V was pared by 7 bases and J by 7 bases, with 5 bases of the junction left unmatched. The V gene's germline CDR1 is MNHEY and CDR2 SVGAGI. The CDR3 loop spans 15 amino acids. CDR3 region: CASKGLAGGPNTQYF. The DNA of the CDR3 is TGTGCCAGCAAGGGACTAGCGGGAGGGCCGAATACGCAGTATTTT.